The source of this T cell receptor beta chain is a study of blood T cell repertoires in COVID-19. Clones were read by immunoSEQ multiplex PCR, and TCRdb kept only the in-frame ones, dropping some. The table records 110,000 or so clones, 75% to 90% of them present only once. Per the germline V gene, CDR1 is GTSNPN and CDR2 is SVGIG (reference sequence). V shed 0 bases and J 4 bases; nucleotides not matched to a gene: 6. The CDR3 is made up of 15 amino acids. The sequencing sample was made of peripheral blood. This sequence originates from a human donor in a cohort sampled during active COVID-19. The V gene is TRBV30, the J gene TRBJ1-5, with 7 bases fitting TRBD1. The CDR3 nucleotides are TGTGCCTGGAGTGTCCAACAGGGGACTAATCAGCCCCAGCATTTT. It codes for CAWSVQQGTNQPQHF.